Listed here is a single TCR beta chain. The antigen remains undetermined. Study-level findings and limits: Tumor memory CD4+ T cell TCR gene usage clustered with blood and lymph node memory CD4+ cells and lymph node naive CD4+ cells.

Trimming stripped 1 base from V and 3 bases from J, with 21 bases between. CDR1 and CDR2 (germline): MGHDK, SYGVNS. The CDR3 length is 18 residues. Treg sorting used a CD4+CD25+CD127-/low gate. After constant-region reverse-primer amplification, full-length variable regions underwent semi-nested PCR with Nested Universal Primer A. Each CDR3 protein gets one entry after TCRdb re-called the 5' RACE reads with MiXCR. Seen here are roughly 9,900 distinct CDR3 sequences, less than 40% observed once, and the top ten hold roughly 5.7%. The chain is built from TRBV25-1 and TRBJ1-2; D is perhaps TRBD1 (5 bases). This receptor was identified in a female donor with breast cancer. Sequences were obtained from Tregs sorted from blood. This CDR3 reads CASSELSPEQAGYYGYTF. The CDR3 DNA sequence: TGTGCCAGCAGTGAATTAAGTCCGGAACAGGCAGGCTACTATGGCTACACCTTC.